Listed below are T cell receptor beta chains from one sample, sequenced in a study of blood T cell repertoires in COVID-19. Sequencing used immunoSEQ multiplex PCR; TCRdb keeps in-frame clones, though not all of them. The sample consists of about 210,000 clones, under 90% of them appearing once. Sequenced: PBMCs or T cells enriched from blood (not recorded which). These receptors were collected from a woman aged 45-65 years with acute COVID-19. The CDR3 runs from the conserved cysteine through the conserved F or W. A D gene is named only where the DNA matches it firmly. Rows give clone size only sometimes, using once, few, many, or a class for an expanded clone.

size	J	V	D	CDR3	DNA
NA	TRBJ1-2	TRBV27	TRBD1	CASSKGQGGGYTF	TGTGCCAGCAGTAAGGGACAGGGTGGCGGCTACACCTTC
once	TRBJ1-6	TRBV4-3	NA	CASAGSSYNSPLHF	TGCGCCAGTGCCGGGAGCTCCTATAATTCACCCCTCCACTTT
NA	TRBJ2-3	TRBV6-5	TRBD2	CASRLGGGRADTQYF	TGTGCCAGCAGATTAGGCGGGGGAAGGGCAGATACGCAGTATTTT
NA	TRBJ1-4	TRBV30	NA	CAWSRNEKLFF	TGTGCCTGGAGTCGGAATGAAAAACTGTTTTTT
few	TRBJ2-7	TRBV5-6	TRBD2	CASSPGLASYEGDEQYF	TGTGCCAGCAGTCCGGGACTAGCGTCCTACGAGGGTGACGAGCAGTACTTC
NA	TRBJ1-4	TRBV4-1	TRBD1	CASSQDAGTGGEKLFF	TGCGCCAGCAGCCAAGATGCCGGGACAGGGGGTGAAAAACTGTTTTTT
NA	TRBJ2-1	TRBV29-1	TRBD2	CSVETWTSGTLNEQFF	TGCAGCGTTGAGACGTGGACTAGCGGGACCTTAAATGAGCAGTTCTTC
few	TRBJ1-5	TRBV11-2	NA	CASSLGTALSNQPQHF	TGTGCCAGCAGCTTGGGTACAGCTCTTAGCAATCAGCCCCAGCATTTT
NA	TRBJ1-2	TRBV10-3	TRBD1	CAISESAQGNGYTF	TGTGCCATCAGTGAGTCGGCACAGGGGAATGGCTACACCTTC
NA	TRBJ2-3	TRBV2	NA	CASSAQSTDTQYF	TGTGCCAGCAGCGCGCAAAGCACAGATACGCAGTATTTT
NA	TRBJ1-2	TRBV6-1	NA	CASSELGHHSYGYTF	TGTGCCAGCAGTGAATTGGGACATCATTCCTATGGCTACACCTTC
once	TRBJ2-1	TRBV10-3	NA	CAISAGPISDEQFF	TGTGCCATCAGCGCGGGGCCGATTTCCGATGAGCAGTTCTTC
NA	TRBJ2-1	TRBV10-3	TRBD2	CAISESPAGGQNEQFF	TGTGCCATCAGTGAGTCCCCAGCGGGGGGGCAAAATGAGCAGTTCTTC
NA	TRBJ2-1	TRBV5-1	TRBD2	CASSRAGEIGNEQFF	TGCGCCAGCAGCCGAGCGGGAGAAATCGGGAATGAGCAGTTCTTC
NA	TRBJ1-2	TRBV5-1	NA	CASSFDTAYGYTF	TGCGCCAGCAGCTTTGACACCGCCTATGGCTACACCTTC
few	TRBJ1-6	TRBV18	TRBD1	CASSPGQANSPLHF	TGTGCCAGCTCACCAGGACAGGCTAATTCACCCCTCCACTTT
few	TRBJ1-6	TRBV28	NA	CASSFGAGGMSPLHF	TGTGCCAGCAGTTTTGGGGCCGGGGGAATGTCACCCCTCCACTTT
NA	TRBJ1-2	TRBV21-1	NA	CASIPGQGNYGYTF	TGTGCCAGCATTCCGGGACAAGGGAACTATGGCTACACCTTC
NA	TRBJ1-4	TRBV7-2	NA	CASSLAGGVYEKLFF	TGTGCCAGCAGCTTAGCGGGAGGGGTATATGAAAAACTGTTTTTT
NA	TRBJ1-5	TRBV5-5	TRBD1	CASSPDRVYPPEGPQHF	TGTGCCAGCAGCCCGGACAGGGTTTACCCCCCGGAGGGGCCCCAGCATTTT
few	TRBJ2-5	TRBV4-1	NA	CASSQEVRLQETQYF	TGCGCCAGCAGCCAAGAGGTCAGGTTGCAAGAGACCCAGTACTTC
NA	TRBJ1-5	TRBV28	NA	CASSLGGAGSNQPQHF	TGTGCCAGCAGTTTAGGGGGGGCTGGTAGCAATCAGCCCCAGCATTTT
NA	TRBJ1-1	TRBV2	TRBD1	CASSKATTITGGEAFF	TGTGCCAGCAGTAAAGCCACCACGATCACAGGGGGAGAAGCTTTCTTT
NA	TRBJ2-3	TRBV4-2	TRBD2	CASRLAGDADTQYF	TGTGCCAGCCGACTAGCGGGAGACGCAGATACGCAGTATTTT
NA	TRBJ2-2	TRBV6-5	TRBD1	CASSPGTGGVGELFF	TGTGCCAGCAGTCCCGGGACAGGGGGTGTCGGGGAGCTGTTTTTT
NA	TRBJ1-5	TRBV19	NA	CASSIPRALNQPQHF	TGTGCCAGTAGTATCCCCAGGGCTTTAAATCAGCCCCAGCATTTT
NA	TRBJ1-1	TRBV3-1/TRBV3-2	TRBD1	CASSQPGGQGGPEAFF	TGTGCCAGCAGCCAACCCGGAGGACAGGGCGGGCCTGAAGCTTTCTTT
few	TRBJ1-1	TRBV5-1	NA	CASSYEQGNTEAFF	TGCGCCAGCAGCTACGAACAGGGGAACACTGAAGCTTTCTTT
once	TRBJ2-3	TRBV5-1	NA	CASRPPTAGTQYF	TGCGCCAGCAGACCCCCGACGGCAGGTACGCAGTATTTT
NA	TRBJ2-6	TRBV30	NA	CAWSPGGANVLTF	TGTGCCTGGAGTCCAGGGGGGGCCAACGTCCTGACTTTC
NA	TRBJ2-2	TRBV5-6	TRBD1	CASSLFGQGSTGELFF	TGTGCCAGCAGCTTGTTTGGACAGGGGTCCACCGGGGAGCTGTTTTTT
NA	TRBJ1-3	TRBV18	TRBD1	CASSPLRDRVNTIYF	TGTGCCAGCTCACCACTCCGGGACAGGGTGAACACCATATATTTT
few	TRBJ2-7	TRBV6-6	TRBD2	CASSQRIYSGTIYEQYF	TGTGCCAGCAGTCAACGTATCTATAGCGGGACCATATACGAGCAGTACTTC
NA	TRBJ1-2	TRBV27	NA	CASKIQGSGSLNYGYTF	TGTGCCAGCAAAATTCAGGGGTCTGGTTCGCTGAACTATGGCTACACCTTC
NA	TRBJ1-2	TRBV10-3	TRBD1	CAISFGTGGDGYTF	TGTGCCATCAGTTTCGGGACAGGGGGGGACGGCTACACCTTC
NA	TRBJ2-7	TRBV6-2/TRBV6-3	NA	CASSFPGTDISEQYF	TGTGCCAGCAGTTTCCCCGGGACTGATATTAGCGAGCAGTACTTC
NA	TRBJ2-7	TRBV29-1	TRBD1	CSVDGDRGFYEQYF	TGCAGCGTTGACGGGGACAGGGGTTTCTACGAGCAGTACTTC
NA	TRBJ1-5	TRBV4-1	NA	CASSQLFQGFNQPQHF	TGCGCCAGCAGCCAACTGTTCCAGGGTTTCAATCAGCCCCAGCATTTT
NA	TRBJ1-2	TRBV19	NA	CASRTLQTNGYTF	TGTGCCAGTAGGACCCTACAGACGAATGGCTACACCTTC
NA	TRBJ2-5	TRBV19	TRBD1	CASSKTGFQETQYF	TGTGCCAGTAGTAAGACAGGGTTCCAAGAGACCCAGTACTTC
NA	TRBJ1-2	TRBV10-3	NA	CAISESQNNYGYTF	TGTGCCATCAGTGAGTCGCAGAATAACTATGGCTACACCTTC
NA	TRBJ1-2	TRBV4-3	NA	CASSQDSRYGYTF	TGCGCCAGCAGCCAAGATTCCCGTTATGGCTACACCTTC
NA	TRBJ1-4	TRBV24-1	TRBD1	CATSDPGGGGEKLFF	TGTGCCACCAGTGATCCAGGGGGAGGAGGTGAAAAACTGTTTTTT
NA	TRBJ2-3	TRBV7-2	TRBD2	CASSFQKLAGGQDTQYF	TGTGCCAGCAGCTTCCAAAAACTAGCGGGGGGACAAGATACGCAGTATTTT